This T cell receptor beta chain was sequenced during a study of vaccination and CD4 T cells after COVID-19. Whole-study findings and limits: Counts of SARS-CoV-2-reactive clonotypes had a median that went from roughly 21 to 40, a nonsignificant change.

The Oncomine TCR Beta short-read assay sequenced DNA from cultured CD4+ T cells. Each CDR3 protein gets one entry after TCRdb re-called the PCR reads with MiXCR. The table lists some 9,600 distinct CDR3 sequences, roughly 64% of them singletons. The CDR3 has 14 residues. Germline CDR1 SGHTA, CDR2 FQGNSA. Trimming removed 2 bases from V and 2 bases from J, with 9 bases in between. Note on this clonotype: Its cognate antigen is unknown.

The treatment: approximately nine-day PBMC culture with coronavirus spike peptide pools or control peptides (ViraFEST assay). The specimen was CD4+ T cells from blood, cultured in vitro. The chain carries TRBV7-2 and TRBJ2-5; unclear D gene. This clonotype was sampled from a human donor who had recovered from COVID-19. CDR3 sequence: CASSLRPSQETQYF. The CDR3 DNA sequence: TGTGCCAGCAGCTTACGTCCTTCACAAGAGACCCAGTACTTC.